The rows below give T cell receptor beta chains drawn from one sample of a study of cytomegalovirus exposure and HLA in healthy donors. The repertoire was sequenced with immunoSEQ multiplex PCR; TCRdb's copy has only in-frame clones and lacks some. The profile shows about 130,000 clones, more than 75% of them singletons. Sequencing was done on a sample of PBMCs. The receptors were gathered from a woman aged 55-69 years in good health and CMV-seropositive. Both conserved end residues are part of each CDR3. Fields, in order: CDR3 DNA, CDR3 protein, clone size, CDR3 length, D gene, V gene, J gene. The D gene is left open where the match is weak. Not all rows give a size; the values are once, few, many and, for expanded clones, a class.

TGTGCCAGCAGCGTTAGACAGGACCTGGGGGAGCAGTACTTC	CASSVRQDLGEQYF	NA	14	NA	TRBV7-2	TRBJ2-7
TGTGCCTGGAGTGTAGGAACAGGGGGTTCGGTGAACACTGAAGCTTTCTTT	CAWSVGTGGSVNTEAFF	NA	17	TRBD1	TRBV30	TRBJ1-1
TGTGCCAGCAGTTTAAACTCAGGGGTTCAGCCCCAGCATTTT	CASSLNSGVQPQHF	NA	14	NA	TRBV27	TRBJ1-5
TGTGCCAGCAGACTCACAGGCACAAATCAGCCCCAGCATTTT	CASRLTGTNQPQHF	NA	14	NA	TRBV28	TRBJ1-5
TGTGCCACGAGAAGTCCCGGTCTGAGAGATGGCTACACCTTC	CATRSPGLRDGYTF	NA	14	NA	TRBV6-5	TRBJ1-2
TGTGCCAGCAGTTCCACAGGGGACTCTGGAAACACCATATATTTT	CASSSTGDSGNTIYF	NA	15	TRBD1	TRBV7-2	TRBJ1-3
TGCGCCAGCAGCTTGGCCGAGCAGGATGTAAATGAAAAACTGTTTTTT	CASSLAEQDVNEKLFF	NA	16	NA	TRBV5-1	TRBJ1-4
TGTGCCAGTGCCCCTGAGCGGGAGATTACAGATACGCAGTATTTT	CASAPEREITDTQYF	once	15	TRBD2	TRBV28	TRBJ2-3
TGTGCCACCAGCAGAGAGAGGACAGGCAATTCACCCCTCCACTTT	CATSRERTGNSPLHF	NA	15	TRBD1	TRBV15	TRBJ1-6
TGCGCCAGCAGCACGAGGGGGACAGACCAAGAGACCCAGTACTTC	CASSTRGTDQETQYF	NA	15	TRBD1	TRBV5-1	TRBJ2-5
TGTGCCAGCAGCTCCCGGGACAGAAATATGAACACTGAAGCTTTCTTT	CASSSRDRNMNTEAFF	NA	16	TRBD1	TRBV11-2	TRBJ1-1
TGTGCCAGCAGTCCCGGGACAGGGAACTACGAGCAGTACTTC	CASSPGTGNYEQYF	few	14	TRBD1	TRBV6-5	TRBJ2-7
TGTGCCAGCAGTTCCAACGGAGGAAGGGAAGCTTTCTTT	CASSSNGGREAFF	NA	13	NA	TRBV11-1	TRBJ1-1
TGTGCCAGCAGCTTGCCTAGAAGACTGAACACCGGGGAGCTGTTTTTT	CASSLPRRLNTGELFF	NA	16	NA	TRBV7-2	TRBJ2-2
TGTGCCAGCAGCCCACTTCAAGCGGACAGCACAGATACGCAGTATTTT	CASSPLQADSTDTQYF	NA	16	NA	TRBV28	TRBJ2-3
TGTGCCTGGAGTGTCGCAGGACTAAAGGGATGGGATGAGCAGTTCTTC	CAWSVAGLKGWDEQFF	once	16	NA	TRBV30	TRBJ2-1
TGTGCCAGAAGGGGGGGATTTGGTAGCACAGATACGCAGTATTTT	CARRGGFGSTDTQYF	NA	15	NA	TRBV6-5	TRBJ2-3
TGTGCCAGCAGCTTAGATGTTCCCGAGCGGGATAGGTCAGGGGAGCTGTTTTTT	CASSLDVPERDRSGELFF	NA	18	TRBD2	TRBV7-9	TRBJ2-2
TGTGCCAGCATGCGATTCGGACAGGGCGCCTACGAGCAGTACTTC	CASMRFGQGAYEQYF	NA	15	TRBD1	TRBV2	TRBJ2-7
TGTGCCAGCAGTAACAGGGGAGGCTATGGCTACACCTTC	CASSNRGGYGYTF	NA	13	TRBD1	TRBV6-5	TRBJ1-2
TGCGCCAGCAGCTTGATAGACTATGAGCAGTTCTTC	CASSLIDYEQFF	NA	12	NA	TRBV5-1	TRBJ2-1
TGCAGCGTTGTTGGACTAGCGGTTACCAAGTACTTC	CSVVGLAVTKYF	NA	12	TRBD2	TRBV29-1	TRBJ2-5
TGCGCCAGCAGCCAAGATCCCAGCGGGGGGGCCTCGGTCCAAAACATTCAGTACTTC	CASSQDPSGGASVQNIQYF	NA	19	TRBD2	TRBV4-3	TRBJ2-4
TGTGCCAGCAGCCCCTGGACAGGGAGATACGAGCAGTACTTC	CASSPWTGRYEQYF	NA	14	TRBD1	TRBV7-6	TRBJ2-7
TGTGCCAGTACCGAGAGACAGGGAAATTCACCCCTCCACTTT	CASTERQGNSPLHF	NA	14	TRBD1	TRBV19	TRBJ1-6
TGTGCCAGCAGCCAATCTCGGGTGTCCAATGAAAAACTGTTTTTT	CASSQSRVSNEKLFF	NA	15	NA	TRBV16	TRBJ1-4
TGTGCCAGTAGTATTCTCGACAGTGAGAACACTGAAGCTTTCTTT	CASSILDSENTEAFF	few	15	NA	TRBV19	TRBJ1-1
TGTGCCAGCAGTGAATGGGGGGGTACCGAGCAGTACTTC	CASSEWGGTEQYF	NA	13	TRBD2	TRBV25-1	TRBJ2-7
TGTGCCAGCCGGAGGACTAGCGGGGACTACGGGCAGTACTTC	CASRRTSGDYGQYF	NA	14	TRBD2	TRBV2	TRBJ2-7
TGTGCCAGCAGTAACAGGGGGCGCGGGAATGGCTACACCTTC	CASSNRGRGNGYTF	few	14	TRBD1	TRBV6-5	TRBJ1-2
TGTGCCAGCAGCTTTGGACAGGGTCGGTACGAGCAGTACTTC	CASSFGQGRYEQYF	many	14	TRBD1	TRBV5-6	TRBJ2-7
TGTGCCAGCAGTTACCCGGGACAGCCCTATGGCTACACCTTC	CASSYPGQPYGYTF	NA	14	TRBD1	TRBV6-5	TRBJ1-2
TGCGCCAGCAGCTTGGACGGGGACAATCAGCCCCAGCATTTT	CASSLDGDNQPQHF	NA	14	NA	TRBV5-1	TRBJ1-5
TGTGCCGGGGGGTCTGAATACAATGAGCAGTTCTTC	CAGGSEYNEQFF	NA	12	NA	TRBV2	TRBJ2-1
TGTTCCAGCAGCTCCCCAGAATTGGTCCCCTCTGGGGCCAACGTCCTGACTTTC	CSSSSPELVPSGANVLTF	NA	18	NA	TRBV7-9	TRBJ2-6
TGCGCCAGCAGCCCCTGGACAGGGGAGAGCGACTATGGCTACACCTTC	CASSPWTGESDYGYTF	NA	16	TRBD1	TRBV4-3	TRBJ1-2
TGTGCCAGCAGCTCGCCTACAGGGTTCCACGAGCAGTACTTT	CASSSPTGFHEQYF	NA	14	NA	TRBV6-5	TRBJ2-7
TGTGCCAGCAGTCAGACAGGGAAGAGCTCCTACGAGCAGTACTTC	CASSQTGKSSYEQYF	NA	15	TRBD1	TRBV5-4	TRBJ2-7
TGCAGCGTTAAACCGGGACAGGGGATCTACGAGCAGTACTTC	CSVKPGQGIYEQYF	NA	14	TRBD1	TRBV29-1	TRBJ2-7
TGTGCCAGCAGCGCCGGGACAGGGGCTGGAAACACCATATATTTT	CASSAGTGAGNTIYF	few	15	TRBD1	TRBV2	TRBJ1-3
TGTGCCAGCAGCACACAGGGGACTGGAAACACCATATATTTT	CASSTQGTGNTIYF	NA	14	TRBD1	TRBV9	TRBJ1-3
TGTGCCAGTACCCCGGGTCTAGCGGGGGGCACATACCTATCCTACAATGAGCAGTTCTTC	CASTPGLAGGTYLSYNEQFF	NA	20	TRBD2	TRBV19	TRBJ2-1
TGTGCCTGCCCCCGTGGGGCAGGGAACGAGCAGTACTTC	CACPRGAGNEQYF	NA	13	NA	TRBV30	TRBJ2-7
TGTGCCAGCAGTTACCGCAGGGACAGTGCTGAAAAACTGTTTTTT	CASSYRRDSAEKLFF	NA	15	TRBD1	TRBV6-6	TRBJ1-4
TGTGCCAGCAGCTTAGTTCACCGACTAGCGGGATACTACGAGCAGTACTTC	CASSLVHRLAGYYEQYF	NA	17	TRBD2	TRBV7-2	TRBJ2-7
TGTGCCAGTAGTATTGGCCCCATGAACACTGAAGCTTTCTTT	CASSIGPMNTEAFF	once	14	NA	TRBV19	TRBJ1-1
TGTGCCAGCAGCCTAGGGACAGGGCGAGGCTACACCTTC	CASSLGTGRGYTF	NA	13	TRBD1	TRBV5-6	TRBJ1-2
TGTGCCAGCAGGTTTATGCCGGGACAGGGGCAAGAGACCCAGTACTTC	CASRFMPGQGQETQYF	NA	16	TRBD1	TRBV6-6	TRBJ2-5
TGTGCCAGCAGTTACGCCGGGACAGGGGGCAGCTATGGCTACACCTTC	CASSYAGTGGSYGYTF	once	16	TRBD1	TRBV6-5	TRBJ1-2
TGTGCCAGCAGCTTAAGGGGCAGGGAACTAGCGGGAGGGCCCGGGGAGCTGTTTTTT	CASSLRGRELAGGPGELFF	NA	19	TRBD2	TRBV7-2	TRBJ2-2
TGCGCCAGCAGCGGACAGGGGACGAACTATGGCTACACCTTC	CASSGQGTNYGYTF	few	14	TRBD1	TRBV5-1	TRBJ1-2
TGTGCCTGGAGTGTAGAGGCAGATACGCAGTATTTT	CAWSVEADTQYF	NA	12	NA	TRBV30	TRBJ2-3
TGTGCCTGGATCCCAGGGTTCACTGAAGCTTTCTTT	CAWIPGFTEAFF	NA	12	NA	TRBV30	TRBJ1-1
TGTGCCAGCAGGGAGAGCGGGAGGTACGAGCAGTACTTC	CASRESGRYEQYF	NA	13	TRBD2	TRBV25-1	TRBJ2-7